The sequence of this T cell receptor beta chain was determined in a study of cytomegalovirus exposure and HLA in healthy donors. Study-level findings and limits: Among TCR beta chains, those listed as cytomegalovirus-associated numbered approximately 150. Follow-up analysis seemed to connect common viral pathogens with several of the most significant clusters identified.

A multiplex PCR was run with 60 Vbeta primers and 13 Jbeta primers. Clones were sequenced by immunoSEQ multiplex PCR, and TCRdb holds only the in-frame ones, with some missing. The sample holds about 170,000 clones, about four fifths seen once. The CDR3 consists of 19 residues. Trimming left V 3 bases short and J 1 base short, with 19 bases between. CDR1 is LNHDA and CDR2 is SQIVND in the germline V gene (reference sequence). On this clone itself: Its antigen remains unknown.

The sequencing sample was made of PBMCs. The sequence came from a woman aged 18-35 years in good health and CMV-seronegative. The J gene is TRBJ2-6, the V gene TRBV19; D unclear. The CDR3 loop reads CASSIRPGVQWSGANVLTF. The CDR3, as DNA: TGTGCCAGTAGTATTCGTCCAGGTGTTCAGTGGTCTGGGGCCAACGTCCTGACTTTC.